This T cell receptor (beta chain) derives from a study of identical twins. Points from the study as a whole: Potential partial confounding of zero-insertion analyses by invariant MAIT and iNKT cells was noted.

Regarding this clonotype: Its antigen is still unknown.

TCRdb recomputed calls from the 5' RACE reads with MiXCR, one row per CDR3 protein. The sample lists approximately 700,000 distinct CDR3 sequences, approximately 6.1% occurring once. This CDR3 is built from 14 residues. J gave up 3 bases and V 9 bases, and 7 bases lay outside the gene matches. Per germline, CDR1 MNHNS and CDR2 SASEGT. The sequenced material came from naive T cells sorted from blood. This TCR was sampled from a young man in good health. J is TRBJ2-2 and V is TRBV6-1, with TRBD2 matching over 7 bases. The CDR3 DNA reads TGTGCCAGTAAGCGGGAAGGAGACACCGGGGAGCTGTTTTTT. Translation: CASKREGDTGELFF.